Shown below are 30 T cell receptor beta chains from a single sample sequenced in a study of CD8+ T cells in alopecia areata. Treatment reported: oral pan-JAK inhibitor, 5-10 mg twice daily. cDNA prepared by RNA extraction and subsequent reverse transcription served as the template for sequencing. Profiling relied on immunoSEQ multiplex PCR, and the TCRdb table lists in-frame clones only, not all of them. This sample has about 220,000 clones, with under 60% found just once. The sample here was CD4+ T cells sorted from blood, taken at week 4, from a patient treated with tofacitinib. Receptors were obtained from a human donor with alopecia areata.

This clone showed up just a few times. The chain combines TRBV4-3 with TRBJ2-6; 7 positions agree with TRBD1. Looked up from germline, CDR1 is LGHNA and CDR2 is YSLEER. This CDR3 is 17 amino acids long. V lost 8 bases, J lost 2 bases, and 12 bases stayed unmatched. As DNA, the CDR3 is TGCGCCAGCGGGGTACAGGGGTTCGGGACTGGGGCCAACGTCCTGACTTTC. Protein product: CASGVQGFGTGANVLTF.

The chain carries TRBV6-5 and TRBJ2-6; D may be TRBD1 (6 bases). Germline assignment: CDR1 MNHEY and CDR2 SVGAGI. With 1 base removed from V and 2 bases from J, the gap between germline ends came to 9 bases. The CDR3 contains 16 residues. CDR3 in amino acids: CASSYYQGTGANVLTF. In DNA form, the CDR3 reads TGTGCCAGCAGTTACTATCAGGGGACTGGGGCCAACGTCCTGACTTTC.

The chain carries TRBV14 and TRBJ1-2, with D tentatively TRBD1 (6 bases). Looked up from germline, CDR1 is SGHDN and CDR2 is FVKESK. The CDR3 extends over 14 amino acids. Trimming removed 4 bases from V and 8 bases from J, with 17 bases in between. CDR3 DNA: TGTGCCAGCAGCCGTACAGGGCCCCCTCGGGGCTACACCTTC. This codes for CASSRTGPPRGYTF.

This chain joins TRBV29-1 and TRBJ2-3, with D unresolved. CDR1 SQVTM and CDR2 ANQGSEA come from the germline V gene. CDR3 length: 10 residues. Deletions cut 7 bases from V and 5 bases from J, with 7 bases between. The CDR3 DNA reads TGCAGCGGTTCGGAAGATACGCAGTATTTT. This codes for CSGSEDTQYF.

This clone showed up just once. The chain has TRBV10-3 and TRBJ2-5; D ambiguous. Trimming pared 3 bases from V and 3 bases from J, leaving 11 bases between. Germline V gives CDR1 ENHRY, CDR2 SYGVKD. This CDR3 has 14 amino acids. In nucleotides, the CDR3 is TGTGCCATCAGTGACGGCGGTAGGGAAGAGACCCAGTACTTC. Translated: CAISDGGREETQYF.

The rearrangement joins TRBV30 to TRBJ2-7; D is unclear. This CDR3 is built from 14 residues. Germline CDR1 GTSNPN, CDR2 SVGIG (reference sequence). Trimming removed 0 bases at V and 3 bases at J, with 12 bases between. The CDR3 here is CAWSVLGNYYEQYF. CDR3 DNA sequence: TGTGCCTGGAGTGTACTTGGAAACTACTACGAGCAGTACTTC.

The CDR3 DNA sequence: TGTGCCAGCAGATTACGACAGGGTTGGGATGAGCAGTTCTTC. This sequence encodes CASRLRQGWDEQFF. The V call is TRBV27, the J call TRBJ2-1, with 7 bases matching TRBD1. This CDR3 is 14 amino acids long. Germline lookup yields CDR1 MNHEY and CDR2 SMNVEV (reference sequence). Trimming removed 6 bases from V and 8 bases from J; junction bases left unmatched: 10.

This clone was counted between two and nine times. CDR3 DNA: TGTGCCAGCAGCTTTTCCGGGACTATCGCTTTCTTT. Translating it yields CASSFSGTIAFF. The chain joins TRBV7-2 to TRBJ1-1, with D possibly matching TRBD1 (5 bases). Trimming took off 3 bases at V and 11 bases at J, with 13 bases between the two ends. Germline-derived CDR1 and CDR2 are SGHTA and FQGNSA. CDR3 length: 12 residues.

This clone was observed a handful of times. A junction boundary mismatches the germline segment, possibly from a read error. The V gene is TRBV23-1, the J gene TRBJ1-4; unclear D gene. TRBV23-1 carries the ORF label, with uncertain function. This CDR3 is built from 12 residues. For the CDR3, the DNA is TGCGCCAGCAGTCATACTAATGAAAATCTGTTTTTT. Translated: CASSHTNENLFF.

CDR3: CASSPAGTGDYGYTF. The CDR3, as DNA: TGTGCCAGCTCACCCGCCGGGACAGGGGATTATGGCTACACCTTC. This rearrangement joins TRBV18 to TRBJ1-2; 10 bases match TRBD1. J was trimmed by 5 bases and V by 3 bases; bases with no gene match: 6. The CDR3 has 15 amino acids. The germline V gene encodes CDR1 KGHSH and CDR2 LQKENI. Full variable domain (rest looked up from reference TRBV18 and TRBJ1-2): NAGVMQNPRHLVRRRGQEARLRCSPMKGHSHVYWYRQLPEEGLKFMVYLQKENIIDESGMPKERFSAEFPKEGPSILRIQQVVRGDSAAYFCASSPAGTGDYGYTFGSGTRLTVV.

This clone was observed once. This chain uses TRBV30 with TRBJ2-3; D not resolved. The CDR3 has 13 amino acids. V was clipped by 0 bases and J by 4 bases, with 8 bases between them. Germline CDR1 and CDR2: GTSNPN and SVGIG (reference sequence). CDR3 region: CAWSVVSADTQYF. DNA of the CDR3: TGTGCCTGGAGTGTTGTATCTGCAGATACGCAGTATTTT.

There are a few counts of this clone. The chain employs TRBV25-1 and TRBJ2-6; TRBD1 aligns across 10 bases. The CDR3 is 12 residues long. Germline loops: CDR1 MGHDK, CDR2 SYGVNS. Unmatched junction bases numbered 4, after V lost 5 bases and J lost 15 bases. The CDR3 nucleotides read TGTGCCAGCAGTCGGGACAGGGGTGGCCTGACTTTC. Translating it yields CASSRDRGGLTF.

The chain combines TRBV30 with TRBJ1-2; D might be TRBD1 (5 bases). Trimming left V 3 bases short and J 2 bases short, with 13 bases between. The CDR3 is 14 amino acids. Germline V gene data show CDR1 as GTSNPN and CDR2 as SVGIG (reference sequence). CDR3 loop: CAWSRDGGNYGYTF. The CDR3, as DNA: TGTGCCTGGAGCAGGGACGGAGGAAACTATGGCTACACCTTC.

The rearrangement joins TRBV11-2 to TRBJ2-7; 7 bases fit TRBD1. V dropped 4 bases and J dropped 2; count of bases not matched to a gene: 14. CDR1 is SGHAT, CDR2 FQNNGV, per germline. The CDR3 sequence is 17 residues long. The CDR3 DNA reads TGTGCCAGCAGCTCCGAAGACAAACAGGGGAGAACCTACGAGCAGTACTTC. Its translation is CASSSEDKQGRTYEQYF.

The chain is built from TRBV5-6 and TRBJ2-1; 8 positions match TRBD2. CDR1 is SGHDT, CDR2 YYEEEE, per germline. The CDR3 is made up of 14 amino acids. The V segment lost 0 bases and the J segment 6 bases; nucleotides outside the gene matches: 2. The CDR3 loop is CASSLGLARNEQFF. In nucleotides, the CDR3 is TGTGCCAGCAGCTTGGGACTAGCGCGCAATGAGCAGTTCTTC.

The chain joins TRBV30 to TRBJ2-7; TRBD2 aligns across 7 bases. The CDR3 is 14 amino acids. With 0 bases clipped from V and 7 bases from J, the junction kept 9 bases outside the gene matches. The V gene's germline CDR1 is GTSNPN and CDR2 SVGIG (reference sequence). CDR3 in DNA: TGTGCCTGGAGTGTACTAAAGCAGGGAGGGGAGCAGTACTTC. It yields the protein CAWSVLKQGGEQYF.

V usage is TRBV15 and J usage is TRBJ1-2; possible D gene TRBD1, 6 bases. V was cut by 6 bases and J by 3 bases, with 14 bases left in between. Germline-derived CDR1 and CDR2 are LNHNV and YYDKDF (reference sequence). The CDR3 runs 14 residues. The CDR3 nucleotides are TGTGCCACCAGGACAGGAGTAGGACACTATGGCTACACCTTC. It codes for CATRTGVGHYGYTF.

The chain links TRBV25-1 to TRBJ1-1; D possibly corresponds to TRBD1 (5 bases). The CDR3 is made up of 16 amino acids. CDR1 is MGHDK and CDR2 is SYGVNS in the germline V gene. The V end was cut by 4 bases, the J end by 3 bases, with 18 bases between. CDR3 nucleotide sequence: TGTGCCAGCAGTGTAGGTCAGGGAATTGCCTACACTGAAGCTTTCTTT. Amino acid sequence: CASSVGQGIAYTEAFF.

The rearrangement links TRBV29-1 to TRBJ1-1; a weak D match, TRBD1 (6 bases). The germline V and J ends were trimmed by 7 bases and 6 bases, with 18 bases remaining between them. CDR1 SQVTM and CDR2 ANQGSEA come from the germline V gene. The CDR3 covers 13 residues. Written as DNA, the CDR3 is TGCAGCGCAGGAAAGGGGACAAGCGCTGAAGCTTTCTTT. Protein sequence: CSAGKGTSAEAFF.

V usage is TRBV4-3 and J usage is TRBJ2-2; weak D call: TRBD2 (5 bases). From germline, CDR1 is LGHNA and CDR2 YSLEER. The CDR3 loop spans 18 amino acids. Trimming pared 0 bases from V and 4 bases from J, leaving 18 bases between. In DNA form, the CDR3 reads TGCGCCAGCAGCCAAGATAAGAGACCCTCCGAGGGCACCGGGGAGCTGTTTTTT. This codes for CASSQDKRPSEGTGELFF.

The chain carries TRBV5-1 and TRBJ2-1, with D uncertain. Germline V gene data show CDR1 as SGHRS and CDR2 as YFSETQ. The CDR3 sequence is 12 residues long. Trimming pared 4 bases from V and 6 bases from J, leaving 8 bases between. DNA of the CDR3: TGCGCCAGCAGCCGCAGCAGCAATGAGCAGTTCTTC. Residues: CASSRSSNEQFF. Looking up the rest from reference TRBV5-1 and TRBJ2-1 gives the full variable domain: KAGVTQTPRYLIKTRGQQVTLSCSPISGHRSVSWYQQTPGQGLQFLFEYFSETQRNKGNFPGRFSGRQFSNSRSEMNVSTLELGDSALYLCASSRSSNEQFFGPGTRLTVL.

The chain links TRBV29-1 to TRBJ1-2; TRBD1 aligns across 7 bases. Trimming removed 4 bases from V and 4 bases from J; junction bases left unmatched: 9. The CDR3 consists of 14 residues. Per germline, CDR1 SQVTM and CDR2 ANQGSEA. Here the CDR3 reads CSVGSGQLSYGYTF. CDR3 DNA: TGCAGCGTTGGATCGGGACAGCTATCCTATGGCTACACCTTC.

The chain links TRBV4-2 to TRBJ2-3, with 8 bases identical to TRBD2. Germline lookup yields CDR1 LGHNA and CDR2 YNFKEQ. The CDR3 spans 15 residues. V lost 3 bases, J lost 6 bases, and 8 bases stayed unmatched. In DNA, the CDR3 is TGTGCCAGCAGCCATCAGCGGGGGCAAGGGGATACGCAGTATTTT. Its translation is CASSHQRGQGDTQYF.

The chain combines TRBV5-8 with TRBJ2-7; D gene ambiguous. This CDR3 is 12 amino acids long. Trimming removed 2 bases from V and 0 bases from J, with 3 bases in between. The V gene's germline CDR1 is SGHTS and CDR2 YDEGEE. The CDR3 DNA is TGTGCCAGCAGCTTTTACTCCTACGAGCAGTACTTC. Translating gives CASSFYSYEQYF. The variable domain in full, with the rest retrieved from reference TRBV5-8 and TRBJ2-7, is EAGVTQSPTHLIKTRGQQATLRCSPISGHTSVYWYQQALGLGLQFLLWYDEGEERNRGNFPPRFSGRQFPNYSSELNVNALELEDSALYLCASSFYSYEQYFGPGTRLTVT.

V usage is TRBV29-1 and J usage is TRBJ2-2, with D possibly being TRBD1 (6 bases). Germline CDR1 reads SQVTM; CDR2 reads ANQGSEA. This CDR3 spans 14 amino acids. Trimming cost V 4 bases and J 1 base, with 10 bases left between them. The CDR3 loop reads CSVVSGVNTGELFF. The DNA for the CDR3 is TGCAGCGTTGTATCAGGGGTGAACACCGGGGAGCTGTTTTTT.

The rearrangement joins TRBV9 to TRBJ2-7; a weak D match, TRBD2 (5 bases). TRBJ2-5 matches the DNA end more closely, so the J call is doubtful. The germline CDR1 and CDR2 sequences are SGDLS and YYNGEE. The CDR3 is 15 residues long. The CDR3 here is CASSVGYRGAETQYF. Here the CDR3 DNA reads TGTGCCAGCAGCGTAGGATATCGGGGTGCGGAGACCCAGTACTTC.

This clone has more than one count but fewer than ten. The chain is built from TRBV7-2 and TRBJ2-3; D gene ambiguous. Trimming pared 5 bases from V and 2 bases from J, leaving 8 bases between. Germline CDR1 and CDR2: SGHTA and FQGNSA. There are 13 residues in the CDR3. CDR3 protein: CASSGIYTDTQYF. CDR3 sequence (DNA): TGTGCCAGCAGCGGGATATACACAGATACGCAGTATTTT.

The V and J genes are TRBV30 and TRBJ2-7; D is possibly TRBD1 (6 bases). V was clipped by 1 base and J by 2 bases, with 18 bases between them. The CDR3 is 16 residues long. Germline loops: CDR1 GTSNPN, CDR2 SVGIG (reference sequence). In DNA, the CDR3 is TGTGCCTGGAGTGGAGTCAGGGGAAAGAGCGCCTACGAGCAGTACTTC. Its translation is CAWSGVRGKSAYEQYF.

CDR3 sequence reads: CASGIQTGGIQPQHF. The CDR3 coding sequence is TGTGCCAGCGGTATCCAGACAGGGGGCATTCAGCCCCAGCATTTT. V usage is TRBV10-3 and J usage is TRBJ1-5; 10 bases align to TRBD1. Germline CDR1 reads ENHRY; CDR2 reads SYGVKD. The ends lost 10 bases at V and 6 bases at J; junction bases unmatched: 12. The CDR3 covers 15 residues.

The table lists this clone with a few counts. J is TRBJ1-2 and V is TRBV5-1; weak D call: TRBD1 (5 bases). CDR1 is SGHRS, CDR2 YFSETQ, per germline. The CDR3 consists of 13 residues. Deletions cut 3 bases from V and 2 bases from J, with 8 bases between. This CDR3 is CASSYDRNYGYTF. As DNA, the CDR3 is TGCGCCAGCAGCTATGACAGAAACTATGGCTACACCTTC.